This T cell receptor beta chain derives from a study of T cell changes during pregnancy in multiple sclerosis. Germline V gives CDR1 SNHLY, CDR2 FYNNEI. The CDR3 consists of 15 residues. With 7 bases clipped from V and 0 bases from J, the junction kept 5 bases outside the gene matches. This table comes from immunoSEQ multiplex PCR, and its TCRdb copy is limited to in-frame clones, with some not included. The repertoire holds 40,000 or so clones, with 90% to 95% as singletons. This chain connects TRBV2 to TRBJ2-3, with 9 positions matching TRBD2. Sequences were derived from CD8+ T cells from peripheral blood mononuclear cells, sampled in the third trimester of pregnancy. The origin of this receptor is a female donor with multiple sclerosis, enrolled in a pregnancy study. The CDR3 DNA reads as TGTGCCAGCACAATAGCGGGGGCGAGCACAGATACGCAGTATTTT. It codes for CASTIAGASTDTQYF.